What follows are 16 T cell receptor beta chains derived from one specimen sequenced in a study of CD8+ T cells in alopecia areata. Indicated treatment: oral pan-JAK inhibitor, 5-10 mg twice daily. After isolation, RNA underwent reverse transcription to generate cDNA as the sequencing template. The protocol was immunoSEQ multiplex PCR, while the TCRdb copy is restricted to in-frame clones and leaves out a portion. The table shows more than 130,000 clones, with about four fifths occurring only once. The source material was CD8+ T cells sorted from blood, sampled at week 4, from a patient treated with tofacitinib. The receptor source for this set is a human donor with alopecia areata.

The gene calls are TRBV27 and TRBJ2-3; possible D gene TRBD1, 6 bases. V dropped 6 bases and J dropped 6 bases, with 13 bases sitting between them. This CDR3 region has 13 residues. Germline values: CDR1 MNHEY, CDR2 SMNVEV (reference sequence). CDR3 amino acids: CASRGTGPDTQYF. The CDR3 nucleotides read TGTGCCAGCAGGGGAACAGGGCCGGATACGCAGTATTTT.

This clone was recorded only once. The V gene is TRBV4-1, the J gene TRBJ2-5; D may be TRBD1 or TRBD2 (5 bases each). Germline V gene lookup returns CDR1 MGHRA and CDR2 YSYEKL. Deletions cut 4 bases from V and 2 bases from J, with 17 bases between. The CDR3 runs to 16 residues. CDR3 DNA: TGCGCCAGCAGCCTAGACCCGGGACGGATTCAAGAGACCCAGTACTTC. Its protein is CASSLDPGRIQETQYF.

The CDR3 DNA is TGTGCCTGGAGTTTAGTGGGGGCTACTAATGAAAAACTGTTTTTT. Protein sequence: CAWSLVGATNEKLFF. The J gene is TRBJ1-4, the V gene TRBV30; D is possibly TRBD1 (6 bases). The ends were cut back, 2 bases at V and 2 bases at J, with 12 bases in the middle. Germline-derived CDR1 and CDR2 are GTSNPN and SVGIG (reference sequence). This CDR3 contains 15 residues.

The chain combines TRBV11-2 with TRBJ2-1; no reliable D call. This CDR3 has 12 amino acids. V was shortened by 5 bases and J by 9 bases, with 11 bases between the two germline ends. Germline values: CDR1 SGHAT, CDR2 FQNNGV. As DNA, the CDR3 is TGTGCCAGCAGCACCCGGCTGGCTGAGCAGTTCTTC. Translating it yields CASSTRLAEQFF. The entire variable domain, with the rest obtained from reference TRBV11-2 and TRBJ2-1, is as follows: EAGVAQSPRYKIIEKRQSVAFWCNPISGHATLYWYQQILGQGPKLLIQFQNNGVVDDSQLPKDRFSAERLKGVDSTLKIQPAKLEDSAVYLCASSTRLAEQFFGPGTRLTVL.

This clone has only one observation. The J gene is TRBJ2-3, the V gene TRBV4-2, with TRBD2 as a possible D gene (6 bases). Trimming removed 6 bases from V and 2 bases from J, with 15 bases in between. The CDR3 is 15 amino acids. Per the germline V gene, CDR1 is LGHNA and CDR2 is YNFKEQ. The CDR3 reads CASSDRGEATDTQYF. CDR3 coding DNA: TGTGCCAGCAGTGATCGCGGGGAGGCCACAGATACGCAGTATTTT.

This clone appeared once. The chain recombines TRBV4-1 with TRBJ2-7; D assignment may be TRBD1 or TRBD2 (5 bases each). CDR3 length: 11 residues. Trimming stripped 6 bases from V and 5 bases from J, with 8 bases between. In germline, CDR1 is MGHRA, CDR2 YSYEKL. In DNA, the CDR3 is TGCGCCAGCAGGGGGGTAGACGAGCAGTACTTC. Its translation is CASRGVDEQYF.

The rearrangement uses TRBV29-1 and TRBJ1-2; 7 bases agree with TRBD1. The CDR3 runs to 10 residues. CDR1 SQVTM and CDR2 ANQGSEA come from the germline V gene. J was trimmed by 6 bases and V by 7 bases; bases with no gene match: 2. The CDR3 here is CSDTGDGYTF. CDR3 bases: TGCAGCGACACAGGGGATGGCTACACCTTC. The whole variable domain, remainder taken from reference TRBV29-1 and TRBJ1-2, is SAVISQKPSRDICQRGTSLTIQCQVDSQVTMMFWYRQQPGQSLTLIATANQGSEATYESGFVIDKFPISRPNLTFSTLTVSNMSPEDSSIYLCSDTGDGYTFGSGTRLTVV.

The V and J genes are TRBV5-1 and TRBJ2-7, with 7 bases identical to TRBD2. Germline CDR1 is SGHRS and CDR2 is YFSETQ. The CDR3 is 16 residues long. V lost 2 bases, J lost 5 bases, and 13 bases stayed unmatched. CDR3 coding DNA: TGCGCCAGCAGCTTACCCCCGGGACTAACGCTCGACGAGCAGTACTTC. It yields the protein CASSLPPGLTLDEQYF.

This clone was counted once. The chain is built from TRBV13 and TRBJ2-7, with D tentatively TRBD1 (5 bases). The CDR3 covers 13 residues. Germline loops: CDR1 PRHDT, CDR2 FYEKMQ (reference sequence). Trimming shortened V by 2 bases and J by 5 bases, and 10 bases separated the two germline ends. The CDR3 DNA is TGTGCCAGCAGCTTACGCCTCAGGGACGAGCAGTACTTC. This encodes CASSLRLRDEQYF. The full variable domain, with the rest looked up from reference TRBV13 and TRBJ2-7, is AAGVIQSPRHLIKEKRETATLKCYPIPRHDTVYWYQQGPGQDPQFLISFYEKMQSDKGSIPDRFSAQQFSDYHSELNMSSLELGDSALYFCASSLRLRDEQYFGPGTRLTVT.

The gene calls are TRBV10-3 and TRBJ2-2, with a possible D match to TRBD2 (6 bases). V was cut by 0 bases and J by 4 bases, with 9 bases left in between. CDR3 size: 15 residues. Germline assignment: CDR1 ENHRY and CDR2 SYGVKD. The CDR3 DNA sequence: TGTGCCATCAGTGAGTCTGCGGGGACCACCGGGGAGCTGTTTTTT. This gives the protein CAISESAGTTGELFF.

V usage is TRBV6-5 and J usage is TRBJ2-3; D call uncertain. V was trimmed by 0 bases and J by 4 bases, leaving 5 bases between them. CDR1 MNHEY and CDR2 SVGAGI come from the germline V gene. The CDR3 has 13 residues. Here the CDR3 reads CASSYSRSDTQYF. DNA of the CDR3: TGTGCCAGCAGTTACTCCAGGTCAGATACGCAGTATTTT.

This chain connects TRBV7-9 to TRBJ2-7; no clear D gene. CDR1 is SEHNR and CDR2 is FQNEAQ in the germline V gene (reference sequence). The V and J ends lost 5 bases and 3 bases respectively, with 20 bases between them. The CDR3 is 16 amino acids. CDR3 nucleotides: TGTGCCAGCAGCCCCGACGGGCTTAAGTTGCACTACGAGCAGTACTTC. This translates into CASSPDGLKLHYEQYF.

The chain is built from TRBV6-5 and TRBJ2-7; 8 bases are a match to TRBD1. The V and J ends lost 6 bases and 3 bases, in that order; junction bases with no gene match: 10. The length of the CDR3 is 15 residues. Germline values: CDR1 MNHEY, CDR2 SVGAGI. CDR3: CASSSGKGQVYEQYF. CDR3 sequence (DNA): TGTGCCAGCAGCTCGGGGAAGGGACAGGTCTACGAGCAGTACTTC.

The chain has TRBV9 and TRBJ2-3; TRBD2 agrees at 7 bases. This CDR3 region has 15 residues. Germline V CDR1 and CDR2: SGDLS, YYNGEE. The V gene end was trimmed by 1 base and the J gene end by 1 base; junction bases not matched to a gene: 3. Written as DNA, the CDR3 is TGTGCCAGCAGCGTAATGGCGGGGGGCACAGATACGCAGTATTTT. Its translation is CASSVMAGGTDTQYF.

The CDR3: CASPGGWGTDTQYF. CDR3 sequence (DNA): TGTGCCAGCCCAGGGGGCTGGGGCACAGATACGCAGTATTTT. V usage is TRBV2 and J usage is TRBJ2-3; 8 bases are a match to TRBD1. CDR3 size: 14 residues. Losses at the gene ends were 8 bases for V and 1 base for J; bases not matched to a gene: 5. Germline CDR1 and CDR2: SNHLY and FYNNEI.

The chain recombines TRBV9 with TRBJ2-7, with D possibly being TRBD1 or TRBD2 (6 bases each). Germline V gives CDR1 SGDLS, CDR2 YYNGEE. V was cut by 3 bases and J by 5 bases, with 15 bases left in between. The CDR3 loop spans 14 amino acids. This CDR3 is CASSAEGGAHEQYF. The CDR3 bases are TGTGCCAGCAGCGCTGAGGGGGGAGCCCACGAGCAGTACTTC. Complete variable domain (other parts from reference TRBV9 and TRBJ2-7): DSGVTQTPKHLITATGQRVTLRCSPRSGDLSVYWYQQSLDQGLQFLIQYYNGEERAKGNILERFSAQQFPDLHSELNLSSLELGDSALYFCASSAEGGAHEQYFGPGTRLTVT.